This T cell receptor beta chain was sequenced in a study of cytotoxic CD8 clonotypes in ibrutinib-treated CLL. Findings and limits, study-wide: Clonality (at baseline) was higher than in age-matched healthy donors and tracked circulating CD8+ T-cell counts.

Sequencing sought depths of 1 in 200,000 to 1 in 1 million T cells. The repertoire was sequenced with immunoSEQ multiplex PCR; TCRdb's copy has only in-frame clones and lacks some. The sample records almost 250,000 clones, less than 75% being singletons. The junction had 9 bases not matched to a gene; V was cut back by 7 bases and J by 3 bases. Germline V gives CDR1 SQVTM, CDR2 ANQGSEA. The length of the CDR3 is 13 residues. With respect to this clone: What it binds is not known.

The rearrangement joins TRBV29-1 to TRBJ2-7, with 7 bases lining up with TRBD1. The sequence was collected from a human donor with chronic lymphocytic leukemia. The sequenced sample was PBMCs, obtained after 24 months of ibrutinib treatment. The chain's CDR3 is CSASDRESYEQYF. CDR3 DNA: TGCAGCGCTTCCGACAGGGAAAGCTACGAGCAGTACTTC.